A single sample gave rise to the 32 T cell receptor beta chains below, sequenced in a study of cytomegalovirus exposure and HLA in healthy donors. With 60 Vbeta and 13 Jbeta primers, the PCR was carried out. Sequencing was performed with immunoSEQ multiplex PCR; in TCRdb, only in-frame clones are kept and a portion is missing. Of about 120,000 clones listed, over 75% were seen once; the top ten hold about 1.8%. Sequenced input: PBMCs. These receptors all stem from a man in his forties or fifties in good health and CMV-seronegative.

The V and J genes are TRBV6-5 and TRBJ1-2; weak D call: TRBD1 (5 bases). Deletions cut 5 bases from V and 8 bases from J, with 18 bases between. The germline V gene has CDR1 MNHEY and CDR2 SVGAGI. This CDR3 has 14 amino acids. CDR3: CASSDPGGLQGYTF. The CDR3 DNA is TGTGCCAGCAGTGACCCGGGGGGTCTACAAGGCTACACCTTC.

The chain recombines TRBV7-2 with TRBJ2-7; 7 nucleotides line up with TRBD1. After removal of 5 bases from V and 2 bases from J, the junction contained 6 bases not matched to a gene. Looked up from germline, CDR1 is SGHTA and CDR2 is FQGNSA. There are 14 residues in the CDR3. Here the CDR3 reads CASSLRDSTYEQYF. For the CDR3, the DNA is TGTGCCAGCAGCCTAAGGGACAGTACCTACGAGCAGTACTTC. Looking up the rest from reference TRBV7-2 and TRBJ2-7 gives the full variable domain: GAGVSQSPSNKVTEKGKDVELRCDPISGHTALYWYRQSLGQGLEFLIYFQGNSAPDKSGLPSDRFSAERTGGSVSTLTIQRTQQEDSAVYLCASSLRDSTYEQYFGPGTRLTVT.

The CDR3 bases are TGTGCCAGCAGTCCAACAGGGGGCGCGGACGAGCAGTACTTC. Protein: CASSPTGGADEQYF. The chain employs TRBV7-2 and TRBJ2-7; 9 positions match TRBD1. This CDR3 is built from 14 residues. From germline, CDR1 is SGHTA and CDR2 FQGNSA. The ends lost 6 bases at V and 5 bases at J; junction bases unmatched: 8.

The chain recombines TRBV29-1 with TRBJ1-2; D call uncertain. Germline lookup yields CDR1 SQVTM and CDR2 ANQGSEA. The CDR3 totals 11 residues. Trimming stripped 3 bases from V and 4 bases from J, with 6 bases between. The CDR3, as DNA: TGCAGCGTTGATCCCCTCTATGGCTACACCTTC. Its protein is CSVDPLYGYTF. The whole variable domain, remainder taken from reference TRBV29-1 and TRBJ1-2, is SAVISQKPSRDICQRGTSLTIQCQVDSQVTMMFWYRQQPGQSLTLIATANQGSEATYESGFVIDKFPISRPNLTFSTLTVSNMSPEDSSIYLCSVDPLYGYTFGSGTRLTVV.

The chain has TRBV11-3 and TRBJ1-3, with TRBD1 as a possible D gene (5 bases). Germline-derived CDR1 and CDR2 are SGHNT and YENEEA. Deletions cut 6 bases from V and 1 base from J, with 7 bases between. The CDR3 is 13 residues long. The CDR3 DNA is TGTGCCAGCAGTAAGGGGTCTGGAAACACCATATATTTT. Amino acid sequence: CASSKGSGNTIYF.

V usage is TRBV9 and J usage is TRBJ1-2; D gene uncertain. CDR1 and CDR2 from the germline V gene are SGDLS and YYNGEE. Deletions cut 8 bases from V and 2 bases from J, with 10 bases between. This CDR3 has 12 amino acids. CDR3 in amino acids: CASGRGNYGYTF. The CDR3 nucleotides are TGTGCCAGTGGCCGGGGAAACTATGGCTACACCTTC.

The rearrangement joins TRBV9 to TRBJ1-1; 11 positions agree with TRBD1. The CDR3 contains 15 residues. Germline-derived CDR1 and CDR2 are SGDLS and YYNGEE. The J segment lost 4 bases and the V segment lost 0 bases, leaving 2 bases of the junction unmatched. CDR3 sequence: CASSVGGQGGTEAFF. CDR3 bases: TGTGCCAGCAGCGTAGGGGGACAGGGGGGCACTGAAGCTTTCTTT.

V usage is TRBV28 and J usage is TRBJ2-7; the match to TRBD2 covers 7 bases. The trim removed 5 bases at V and 2 bases at J, leaving 3 bases unmatched. Germline V gene data show CDR1 as MDHEN and CDR2 as SYDVKM. This CDR3 spans 13 amino acids. The CDR3, as DNA: TGTGCCAGCAGTACTAGCGAACCCTACGAGCAGTACTTC. Translated: CASSTSEPYEQYF.

The V and J genes are TRBV2 and TRBJ1-5, with 7 bases aligning to TRBD1. V shed 6 bases, J shed 5 bases, and the junction held 10 bases outside the gene matches. The CDR3 totals 15 residues. Germline V gene data show CDR1 as SNHLY and CDR2 as FYNNEI. CDR3 sequence reads: CASSLEGQAYQPQHF. CDR3 nucleotide sequence: TGTGCCAGCAGCTTAGAAGGACAGGCGTATCAGCCCCAGCATTTT.

This chain links TRBV5-1 with TRBJ2-1, with 8 bases aligning to TRBD2. Trimming at V came to 4 bases and at J to 5 bases, leaving 8 bases not matched to a gene. The CDR3 is made up of 15 amino acids. CDR1 SGHRS and CDR2 YFSETQ come from the germline V gene. This CDR3 is CASSHPSGLNNEQFF. CDR3 bases: TGCGCCAGCAGCCACCCTAGCGGGCTGAACAATGAGCAGTTCTTC.

The chain carries TRBV15 and TRBJ2-5, with 7 bases lining up with TRBD1. Germline assignment: CDR1 LNHNV and CDR2 YYDKDF (reference sequence). This CDR3 contains 12 residues. V was pared by 6 bases and J by 5 bases, with 3 bases of the junction left unmatched. CDR3 nucleotides: TGTGCCACCAGACACAGGGGTGAGACCCAGTACTTC. This encodes CATRHRGETQYF.

V usage is TRBV4-1 and J usage is TRBJ2-7, with 8 bases matching TRBD1. There are 16 residues in the CDR3. V trimming: 0 bases; J trimming: 2 bases; junction bases outside the gene matches: 6. CDR1 and CDR2 from the germline V gene are MGHRA and YSYEKL. In DNA form, the CDR3 reads TGCGCCAGCAGCCAAGATGCCTGGACAGGGACCTACGAGCAGTACTTC. As protein: CASSQDAWTGTYEQYF.

The gene calls are TRBV5-4 and TRBJ1-1; 9 bases are a match to TRBD1. The junction had 9 bases not matched to a gene; V was cut back by 1 base and J by 5 bases. Germline CDR1 SGHNT, CDR2 YYREEE (reference sequence). The CDR3 has 16 residues. The CDR3 DNA reads TGTGCCAGCAGCTTGAACAGGGGGCTAGTTCGTACTGAAGCTTTCTTT. Its protein is CASSLNRGLVRTEAFF.

The genes are TRBV7-2 and TRBJ2-3; TRBD2 matches at 9 bases. This CDR3 comprises 17 residues. Germline loops: CDR1 SGHTA, CDR2 FQGNSA. Unmatched junction bases numbered 11, after V lost 5 bases and J lost 2 bases. CDR3 sequence: CASSRKPSGAATDTQYF. The CDR3 DNA reads TGTGCCAGCAGCCGTAAACCTAGCGGGGCAGCCACAGATACGCAGTATTTT.

The chain links TRBV6-6 to TRBJ1-3, with D tentatively TRBD1 (6 bases). V lost 6 bases, J lost 4 bases, and 16 bases lay in between. Germline CDR1 is MNHNY and CDR2 is SVGAGI (reference sequence). This CDR3 comprises 15 residues. CDR3 sequence (DNA): TGTGCCAGCAGCCCGCGGACGGACAGCGGAAACACCATATATTTT. Amino acids: CASSPRTDSGNTIYF.

The CDR3 DNA reads as TGCGCCAGCAGCCAAGGGGCGGGAGGTGCCACCGGGGAGCTGTTTTTT. This translates into CASSQGAGGATGELFF. The rearrangement joins TRBV4-3 to TRBJ2-2; TRBD2 aligns across 8 bases. Germline V gene lookup returns CDR1 LGHNA and CDR2 YSLEER. This CDR3 contains 16 residues. V lost 1 base, J lost 4 bases, and 5 bases stayed unmatched.

The V call is TRBV30, the J call TRBJ2-7; 11 positions match TRBD1. CDR1 is GTSNPN and CDR2 is SVGIG in the germline V gene (reference sequence). The V gene end was trimmed by 3 bases and the J gene end by 5 bases; junction bases not matched to a gene: 9. The CDR3 length is 15 residues. The CDR3 DNA reads TGTGCCTGGAGGGCGGGGACAGGGGGTTTTGACGAGCAGTACTTC. This sequence encodes CAWRAGTGGFDEQYF. The variable domain in full, with the rest retrieved from reference TRBV30 and TRBJ2-7, is SQTIHQWPATLVQPVGSPLSLECTVEGTSNPNLYWYRQAAGRGLQLLFYSVGIGQISSEVPQNLSASRPQDRQFILSSKKLLLSDSGFYLCAWRAGTGGFDEQYFGPGTRLTVT.

The chain joins TRBV5-1 to TRBJ2-5, with D tentatively TRBD2 (6 bases). The CDR3 is made up of 14 amino acids. Trimming pared 3 bases from V and 5 bases from J, leaving 14 bases between. The germline CDR1 and CDR2 sequences are SGHRS and YFSETQ. DNA of the CDR3: TGCGCCAGCAGCTCCCCAAGGGCGGGGGAGACCCAGTACTTC. This codes for CASSSPRAGETQYF.

The V and J genes are TRBV28 and TRBJ1-2; a possible D gene is TRBD1 (5 bases). CDR3 length equals 14 residues. V lost 10 bases, J lost 2 bases, and 17 bases lay in between. Germline loops: CDR1 MDHEN, CDR2 SYDVKM. This chain's CDR3 is CATKPAGGNYGYTF. The DNA of the CDR3 is TGTGCCACCAAGCCGGCGGGGGGAAACTATGGCTACACCTTC.

On this clone: No conserved phenylalanine or tryptophan is present at the end of the CDR3, so a read error is the likely explanation. This sequence joins TRBV4-3 and TRBJ1-2; 9 bases agree with TRBD1. Germline trimming cut 5 bases from V and 2 bases from J; bases unmatched to any gene: 15. CDR3 length: 18 amino acids. CDR1 and CDR2 from the germline V gene are LGHNA and YSLEER. The CDR3 DNA reads TGCGCCAGCAGCTGGGGAGGGGGACAGGGTTTTTCGAACTATGGCTACACCCTC. Encoded protein: CASSWGGGQGFSNYGYTL.

The chain combines TRBV7-2 with TRBJ1-4; TRBD1 aligns across 7 bases. The CDR3 contains 14 residues. Losses at the gene ends were 1 base for V and 5 bases for J; bases not matched to a gene: 1. CDR1 SGHTA and CDR2 FQGNSA come from the germline V gene. The CDR3 loop is CASSLGRGNEKLFF. The CDR3 DNA follows: TGTGCCAGCAGCTTAGGCAGGGGGAATGAAAAACTGTTTTTT.

The V gene is TRBV2, the J gene TRBJ1-5; D is ambiguous. The V end lost 3 bases, the J end lost 3 bases, and 12 bases lay between the germline ends. Germline V gives CDR1 SNHLY, CDR2 FYNNEI. This CDR3 has 15 residues. CDR3 amino acids: CASSDGGPPNQPQHF. Written as DNA, the CDR3 is TGTGCCAGCAGTGATGGAGGACCCCCCAATCAGCCCCAGCATTTT. The full variable domain, rest sourced from reference TRBV2 and TRBJ1-5, is EPEVTQTPSHQVTQMGQEVILRCVPISNHLYFYWYRQILGQKVEFLVSFYNNEISEKSEIFDDQFSVERPDGSNFTLKIRSTKLEDSAMYFCASSDGGPPNQPQHFGDGTRLSIL.

The gene calls are TRBV7-3 and TRBJ2-4, with D unresolved. From germline, CDR1 is SGHTA and CDR2 FQGTGA. V dropped 5 bases and J dropped 0 bases, with 20 bases sitting between them. The CDR3 sequence is 18 residues long. For the CDR3, the DNA is TGTGCCAGCAGCCACGGTCCGAGCCTACTCATAGCCAAAAACATTCAGTACTTC. Amino acids: CASSHGPSLLIAKNIQYF.

The chain couples TRBV18 to TRBJ1-4; a possible D gene is TRBD1 (5 bases). CDR1 is KGHSH, CDR2 LQKENI, per germline. The V end was cut by 3 bases, the J end by 6 bases, with 23 bases between. The CDR3 sequence is 18 residues long. The DNA of the CDR3 is TGTGCCAGCTCACCTAGCCGTGATGGCCAGGGTTGGGATGAAAAACTGTTTTTT. It specifies CASSPSRDGQGWDEKLFF.

The count of this clone is one. The chain links TRBV10-2 to TRBJ1-2, with D uncertain. Trimming pared 7 bases from V and 5 bases from J, leaving 8 bases between. The CDR3 consists of 11 residues. Per germline, CDR1 WSHSY and CDR2 SAAADI. CDR3 bases: TGCGCCAGCACGAGCGGGTATGGCTACACCTTC. Translating it yields CASTSGYGYTF.

The chain joins TRBV27 to TRBJ2-5; D is ambiguous. The J call could be wrong; TRBJ2-7 is a better fit for the DNA end. The CDR3 covers 13 residues. Germline CDR1 is MNHEY and CDR2 is SMNVEV (reference sequence). The chain's CDR3 is CASSLAATYEQYF. CDR3 DNA: TGTGCCAGCAGTTTAGCGGCTACCTACGAGCAGTACTTC.

The chain recombines TRBV5-4 with TRBJ2-7; 12 nucleotides line up with TRBD2. With V trimmed by 0 bases and J by 6 bases, 4 bases remained unmatched. The CDR3 loop spans 15 amino acids. The germline gives CDR1 SGHNT, CDR2 YYREEE (reference sequence). The CDR3 DNA reads as TGTGCCAGCAGCTTGGGACTAGCGGGGGTCGGCGAGCAGTACTTC. Protein sequence: CASSLGLAGVGEQYF.

This chain links TRBV5-1 with TRBJ2-5, with 11 bases lining up with TRBD2. TRBJ2-7 matches the DNA end more closely, so the J call is doubtful. Germline V gene data show CDR1 as SGHRS and CDR2 as YFSETQ. The CDR3 has 15 residues. CDR3 loop: CASSSLAGGTYEQYF. The CDR3 bases are TGCGCCAGCAGCTCGTTAGCGGGGGGGACCTACGAGCAGTACTTC.

The V call is TRBV6-1, the J call TRBJ2-3, with TRBD1 as a possible D gene (5 bases). This CDR3 is built from 16 residues. Germline V CDR1 and CDR2: MNHNS, SASEGT. V was cut by 3 bases and J by 5 bases, with 18 bases left in between. CDR3 bases: TGTGCCAGCAGTGACAACTACGACAGACCGGGAGATACGCAGTATTTT. This gives the protein CASSDNYDRPGDTQYF.

This clone occurred a few times. The chain has TRBV4-3 and TRBJ2-2; D might be TRBD2 (6 bases). V lost 1 base and J 7 bases, leaving 10 bases between the germline ends. The germline V gene encodes CDR1 LGHNA and CDR2 YSLEER. The CDR3 sequence is 14 residues long. CDR3 sequence reads: CASSQGDGSGELFF. The CDR3 nucleotides read TGCGCCAGCAGCCAAGGCGACGGGAGCGGGGAGCTGTTTTTT.

The chain uses TRBV5-3 and TRBJ2-7; TRBD2 might be the D (6 bases). TRBV5-3 is reported as an ORF; its role is uncertain. This CDR3 is built from 22 residues. V was clipped by 4 bases and J by 3 bases, with 38 bases between them. The DNA of the CDR3 is TGTGCCAGAAGCCTGGCAAAGGGACTTTTTGCCATCGGGATATCTTTAGACTACGAGCAGTACTTC. It is translated as CARSLAKGLFAIGISLDYEQYF.

This clone came up once. The rearrangement joins TRBV5-4 to TRBJ2-1, with TRBD2 identical over 9 bases. Losses at the gene ends were 2 bases for V and 2 bases for J; bases not matched to a gene: 2. The CDR3 totals 15 residues. From germline, CDR1 is SGHNT and CDR2 YYREEE (reference sequence). In DNA, the CDR3 is TGTGCCAGCAGCTTAAGCGGGAGGACCTACAATGAGCAGTTCTTC. Translated: CASSLSGRTYNEQFF.